The next 16 T cell receptor beta chains were all read from a single sample in a study of response to subunit inactivated influenza vaccine. TCRdb used MiXCR to reprocess the RT-PCR reads, holding one entry per CDR3 protein. The table lists some 480,000 distinct CDR3 sequences, 9.5% to 13% of them singletons. The specimen comprised PBMCs from blood, sampled roughly 45 days after vaccination. The receptors were gathered from a man aged 45-60 years who received an inactivated influenza vaccine.

In its sample, this clonotype was seen many times. The rearrangement joins TRBV12-3 or TRBV12-4 to TRBJ1-2, with 10 bases that match TRBD1. The CDR3 extends over 13 amino acids. J lost 6 bases, V lost 6 bases, and 4 bases had no gene match. The CDR3 DNA is TGTGCCAGCAGCTCCGGGACAGGGGATGGCTACACCTTC. Residues: CASSSGTGDGYTF.

This clonotype has more than one count but fewer than ten. V gene TRBV5-1 combines with J gene TRBJ1-4, with D perhaps TRBD1 (6 bases). This CDR3 region has 14 residues. The V end was cut by 0 bases, the J end by 5 bases, with 8 bases between. Germline CDR1 is SGHRS and CDR2 is YFSETQ. The CDR3 DNA sequence: TGCGCCAGCAGCTTGGGACAGGAAAATGAAAAACTGTTTTTT. Amino acids: CASSLGQENEKLFF. Complete variable domain (other parts from reference TRBV5-1 and TRBJ1-4): KAGVTQTPRYLIKTRGQQVTLSCSPISGHRSVSWYQQTPGQGLQFLFEYFSETQRNKGNFPGRFSGRQFSNSRSEMNVSTLELGDSALYLCASSLGQENEKLFFGSGTQLSVL.

The genes are TRBV4-3 and TRBJ2-5; 8 bases agree with TRBD1. The CDR3 is 15 residues long. Germline V gives CDR1 LGHNA, CDR2 YSLEER. Unmatched junction bases numbered 5, after V lost 0 bases and J lost 5 bases. The CDR3 loop is CASSQEYRGSETQYF. In nucleotides, the CDR3 is TGCGCCAGCAGCCAAGAGTACAGGGGGTCCGAGACCCAGTACTTC.

This clonotype occurred many times. This chain joins TRBV20-1 and TRBJ2-3, with D possibly being TRBD1 or TRBD2 (6 bases each). V was trimmed by 7 bases and J by 2 bases, leaving 10 bases between them. This CDR3 is built from 12 residues. CDR1 and CDR2 from the germline V gene are DFQATT and SNEGSKA (reference sequence). CDR3 loop: CSVSGATDTQYF. CDR3 nucleotide sequence: TGCAGTGTATCGGGGGCCACAGATACGCAGTATTTT.

This clonotype has a handful of counts. The rearrangement uses TRBV6-2 or TRBV6-3 and TRBJ2-7; 8 bases are shared with TRBD2. V was clipped by 5 bases and J by 5 bases; unmatched bases: 8. CDR3 size: 14 residues. From germline, CDR1 is MNHEY and CDR2 SVGEGT. The CDR3 loop reads CASSQPGLVNEQYF. The CDR3 DNA sequence: TGTGCCAGCAGTCAACCGGGACTAGTGAACGAGCAGTACTTC.

The chain combines TRBV3-1 with TRBJ2-1; D tentatively fits TRBD1 or TRBD2 (6 bases each). This CDR3 contains 15 residues. CDR1 is LGHDT and CDR2 is YNNKEL in the germline V gene (reference sequence). V was cut by 4 bases and J by 8 bases, with 18 bases left in between. The CDR3 protein is CASSPAGNGGYEQFF. Written as DNA, the CDR3 is TGTGCCAGCAGCCCAGCGGGTAATGGGGGCTATGAGCAGTTCTTC.

This chain uses TRBV29-1 with TRBJ2-5, with 7 positions matching TRBD1. The length of the CDR3 is 13 residues. CDR1 is SQVTM, CDR2 ANQGSEA, per germline. V was clipped by 7 bases and J by 1 base; unmatched bases: 6. The CDR3 region is CSGQGRGQETQYF. Here the CDR3 DNA reads TGCAGCGGACAGGGTCGAGGCCAAGAGACCCAGTACTTC.

The table lists this clonotype with many counts. The chain has TRBV28 and TRBJ2-1; 11 positions match TRBD2. Unmatched junction bases numbered 2, after V lost 6 bases and J lost 4 bases. Germline assignment: CDR1 MDHEN and CDR2 SYDVKM. The CDR3 runs to 14 residues. CDR3 sequence: CASRGTSGYNEQFF. CDR3 DNA: TGTGCCAGCAGGGGGACTAGCGGATACAATGAGCAGTTCTTC.

The CDR3 is CASSLIKGNLDTQYF. In nucleotides, the CDR3 is TGTGCCAGCAGCTTAATTAAAGGGAACTTGGATACGCAGTATTTT. The chain combines TRBV7-9 with TRBJ2-3; no firm D call. The CDR3 is 15 amino acids. From germline, CDR1 is SEHNR and CDR2 FQNEAQ (reference sequence). V lost 2 bases, J lost 6 bases, and 15 bases lay in between.

The chain recombines TRBV3-1 with TRBJ1-6; 8 nucleotides line up with TRBD1. After removal of 3 bases from V and 4 bases from J, the junction contained 8 bases not matched to a gene. CDR3 length: 17 amino acids. Germline lookup yields CDR1 LGHDT and CDR2 YNNKEL (reference sequence). The CDR3: CASSQRQGLRYNSPLHF. Written as DNA, the CDR3 is TGTGCCAGCAGCCAGAGACAGGGGCTGAGGTATAATTCACCCCTCCACTTT.

This clonotype was found a few times. The gene calls are TRBV28 and TRBJ2-5, with 11 bases fitting TRBD2. The CDR3 loop spans 15 amino acids. Germline trimming cut 7 bases from V and 2 bases from J; bases unmatched to any gene: 6. The germline gives CDR1 MDHEN, CDR2 SYDVKM. The chain's CDR3 is CASITTSGVQETQYF. The CDR3 coding sequence is TGTGCCAGCATTACGACTAGCGGGGTGCAAGAGACCCAGTACTTC.

The rearrangement links TRBV5-1 to TRBJ1-1, with D uncertain. Germline assignment: CDR1 SGHRS and CDR2 YFSETQ. V was shortened by 0 bases and J by 4 bases, with 10 bases between the two germline ends. The CDR3 is made up of 14 amino acids. The CDR3 region has the DNA TGCGCCAGCAGCTTGGCTGTCGAGAGCACTGAAGCTTTCTTT. Its protein product is CASSLAVESTEAFF.

Only a few counts were recorded for this clonotype. V is TRBV12-3 or TRBV12-4 and J is TRBJ2-5, with no clear D. Trimming left V 2 bases short and J 5 bases short, with 9 bases between. CDR3 length: 13 residues. The CDR3 spells CASSLFEEETQYF. In DNA, the CDR3 is TGTGCCAGCAGTTTATTTGAGGAGGAGACCCAGTACTTC.

The V call is TRBV28, the J call TRBJ2-1, with D tentatively TRBD2 (6 bases). V shed 1 base and J shed 6 bases, with 16 bases lying between them. The CDR3 is 16 amino acids. Per germline, CDR1 MDHEN and CDR2 SYDVKM. CDR3 in amino acids: CASSLYTAGPVNEQFF. The CDR3 DNA sequence: TGTGCCAGCAGTTTATATACCGCGGGACCCGTCAATGAGCAGTTCTTC.

DNA of the CDR3: TGTGCCAGCAGTCCGCAGACAGTAAACACCGGGGAGCTGTTTTTT. It is translated as CASSPQTVNTGELFF. J is TRBJ2-2 and V is TRBV12-3 or TRBV12-4; possible D gene TRBD1, 5 bases. CDR3 length: 15 amino acids. V lost 5 bases and J lost 2, with 12 bases in between.

There are a few counts of this clonotype. The chain couples TRBV4-2 to TRBJ2-3; D ambiguous. V lost 0 bases to trimming and J lost 0 bases, with 13 bases between them. Per germline, CDR1 LGHNA and CDR2 YNFKEQ. The CDR3 contains 17 residues. This chain's CDR3 is CASSQDPQRPSTDTQYF. The CDR3 DNA reads TGTGCCAGCAGCCAAGACCCGCAGAGGCCTAGCACAGATACGCAGTATTTT.